These T cell receptor beta chains were read from a single sample in a study of blood T cells in healthy people across ages. MiXCR, applied by TCRdb to the 5' RACE reads, yields one record per CDR3 protein. The table has about 1.4 million distinct CDR3 sequences, roughly 59% seen once; the top ten hold roughly 6.3%. The source material was blood. Every receptor here comes from a young man in good health. The CDR3 runs from the conserved cysteine through the conserved F or W. D genes are given only for firm matches. Not every row has a clone size; where given, it reads once, few, many or a size class.

v_call: TRBV27
clone_size: -
d_call: -
j_call: TRBJ2-7
cdr3_aa: CASSLSSISEQYF
cdr3_nt: TGTGCCAGCAGTTTATCGTCGATTTCCGAGCAGTACTTC

v_call: TRBV9
clone_size: few
d_call: -
j_call: TRBJ2-7
cdr3_aa: CASTVRRISSYEQYF
cdr3_nt: TGTGCCAGCACCGTCCGGCGAATAAGCTCCTACGAGCAGTACTTC

v_call: TRBV15
clone_size: once
d_call: -
j_call: TRBJ1-4
cdr3_aa: CATSSSGSTNEKLFF
cdr3_nt: TGTGCCACCAGCTCCTCAGGGTCAACTAATGAAAAACTGTTTTTT

v_call: TRBV7-2
clone_size: -
d_call: TRBD1
j_call: TRBJ2-7
cdr3_aa: CASSLATGGWYEQYF
cdr3_nt: TGTGCCAGCAGCTTGGCAACAGGGGGCTGGTACGAGCAGTACTTC

v_call: TRBV5-1
clone_size: -
d_call: TRBD1
j_call: TRBJ2-3
cdr3_aa: CASSLEAGGLADTQYF
cdr3_nt: TGCGCCAGCAGCTTGGAGGCAGGGGGATTAGCAGATACGCAGTATTTT

v_call: TRBV29-1
clone_size: -
d_call: -
j_call: TRBJ1-1
cdr3_aa: CSVVIRTNTEAFF
cdr3_nt: TGCAGCGTTGTAATACGGACAAACACTGAAGCTTTCTTT

v_call: TRBV28
clone_size: -
d_call: TRBD1
j_call: TRBJ2-5
cdr3_aa: CASTETGAWETQYF
cdr3_nt: TGTGCCAGCACCGAGACAGGGGCGTGGGAGACCCAGTACTTC

v_call: TRBV3-1
clone_size: -
d_call: -
j_call: TRBJ2-3
cdr3_aa: CASSQVLSTDTQYF
cdr3_nt: TGTGCCAGCAGCCAAGTCCTTAGCACAGATACGCAGTATTTT

v_call: TRBV6-5
clone_size: -
d_call: TRBD1
j_call: TRBJ1-6
cdr3_aa: CASSYSTGRDNSPLHF
cdr3_nt: TGTGCCAGCAGTTACTCGACAGGGAGGGATAATTCACCCCTCCACTTT

v_call: TRBV25-1
clone_size: once
d_call: TRBD2
j_call: TRBJ2-1
cdr3_aa: CASSDKGLVSSYNEQFF
cdr3_nt: TGTGCCAGCAGTGATAAGGGACTAGTTAGCTCCTACAATGAGCAGTTCTTC

v_call: TRBV15
clone_size: -
d_call: -
j_call: TRBJ1-4
cdr3_aa: CATSRDLQGRIANEKLFF
cdr3_nt: TGTGCCACCAGCAGAGATCTTCAGGGGAGAATAGCTAATGAAAAACTGTTTTTT

v_call: TRBV4-1
clone_size: few
d_call: TRBD2
j_call: TRBJ2-7
cdr3_aa: CASSQDSGVLSYEQYF
cdr3_nt: TGCGCCAGCAGCCAAGATAGCGGGGTCTTATCCTACGAGCAGTACTTC

v_call: TRBV20-1
clone_size: -
d_call: -
j_call: TRBJ2-1
cdr3_aa: CSARSPGAQFF
cdr3_nt: TGCAGTGCTAGATCCCCGGGAGCCCAGTTCTTC

v_call: TRBV5-1
clone_size: -
d_call: -
j_call: TRBJ1-4
cdr3_aa: CASSLRSPRTNEKLFF
cdr3_nt: TGCGCCAGCAGCCTCAGGTCCCCCCGGACTAATGAAAAACTGTTTTTT

v_call: TRBV27
clone_size: -
d_call: TRBD2
j_call: TRBJ2-5
cdr3_aa: CASSSGTRGSETQYF
cdr3_nt: TGTGCCAGCAGTTCAGGGACTAGAGGGAGTGAGACCCAGTACTTC

v_call: TRBV14
clone_size: -
d_call: -
j_call: TRBJ1-1
cdr3_aa: CASSQIRQASNTEAFF
cdr3_nt: TGTGCCAGCAGCCAAATTAGACAGGCGTCGAACACTGAAGCTTTCTTT

v_call: TRBV4-2
clone_size: -
d_call: TRBD2
j_call: TRBJ2-1
cdr3_aa: CASSQALGTSGRNEQFF
cdr3_nt: TGTGCCAGCAGCCAAGCCCTCGGGACTAGCGGGAGGAATGAGCAGTTCTTC

v_call: TRBV4-1
clone_size: -
d_call: -
j_call: TRBJ2-5
cdr3_aa: CASSQVRTAAETQYF
cdr3_nt: TGCGCCAGCAGCCAAGTACGGACCGCGGCCGAGACCCAGTACTTC

v_call: TRBV6-5
clone_size: few
d_call: TRBD1
j_call: TRBJ2-5
cdr3_aa: CASSERTGEETQYF
cdr3_nt: TGTGCCAGCAGCGAGCGTACAGGGGAAGAGACCCAGTACTTC

v_call: TRBV28
clone_size: once
d_call: TRBD1
j_call: TRBJ2-3
cdr3_aa: CASGQGPDTQYF
cdr3_nt: TGTGCCAGCGGACAGGGCCCAGATACGCAGTATTTT

v_call: TRBV25-1
clone_size: few
d_call: -
j_call: TRBJ2-2
cdr3_aa: CASSGTDGTGELFF
cdr3_nt: TGTGCCAGCAGTGGGACAGATGGCACCGGGGAGCTGTTTTTT

v_call: TRBV11-2
clone_size: -
d_call: -
j_call: TRBJ2-7
cdr3_aa: CASSLGLGASYEQYF
cdr3_nt: TGTGCCAGCAGCTTAGGTCTGGGGGCTTCGTACGAGCAGTACTTC

v_call: TRBV4-2
clone_size: few
d_call: TRBD2
j_call: TRBJ2-5
cdr3_aa: CASSQEAIAGPQETQYF
cdr3_nt: TGTGCCAGCAGCCAAGAGGCCATAGCGGGCCCCCAAGAGACCCAGTACTTC

v_call: TRBV18
clone_size: -
d_call: -
j_call: TRBJ1-4
cdr3_aa: CASSQDRPTTNEKLFF
cdr3_nt: TGTGCCAGCTCACAAGACAGACCAACAACTAATGAAAAACTGTTTTTT

v_call: TRBV13
clone_size: few
d_call: -
j_call: TRBJ1-1
cdr3_aa: CASTYGRSEAFF
cdr3_nt: TGTGCCAGCACCTACGGTCGGTCTGAAGCTTTCTTT

v_call: TRBV4-3
clone_size: -
d_call: TRBD1
j_call: TRBJ2-1
cdr3_aa: CASSHSPGQGPFNEQFF
cdr3_nt: TGCGCCAGCAGCCACTCACCGGGACAGGGTCCCTTTAATGAGCAGTTCTTC

v_call: TRBV20-1
clone_size: -
d_call: -
j_call: TRBJ1-5
cdr3_aa: CSAPGQPQHF
cdr3_nt: TGCAGTGCTCCGGGACAGCCCCAGCATTTT

v_call: TRBV20-1
clone_size: -
d_call: -
j_call: TRBJ1-1
cdr3_aa: CSARDPQRGNTEAFF
cdr3_nt: TGCAGTGCTAGAGATCCCCAGAGAGGTAACACTGAAGCTTTCTTT

v_call: TRBV7-9
clone_size: once
d_call: -
j_call: TRBJ2-1
cdr3_aa: CASSLARGGPDSYNEQFF
cdr3_nt: TGTGCCAGCAGCTTAGCGCGAGGAGGGCCCGACTCCTACAATGAGCAGTTCTTC

v_call: TRBV6-8
clone_size: -
d_call: TRBD1
j_call: TRBJ1-5
cdr3_aa: CASSGNSRADREIQPQHF
cdr3_nt: TGTGCCAGCAGTGGCAATTCGCGTGCGGACAGGGAAATTCAGCCCCAGCATTTT

v_call: TRBV6-5
clone_size: many
d_call: TRBD2
j_call: TRBJ2-5
cdr3_aa: CASSTSGNVQETQYF
cdr3_nt: TGTGCCAGCAGCACTAGCGGGAACGTCCAAGAGACCCAGTACTTC

v_call: TRBV20-1
clone_size: -
d_call: TRBD1
j_call: TRBJ1-5
cdr3_aa: CSAPQGRNQPQHF
cdr3_nt: TGCAGTGCGCCACAGGGGCGTAATCAGCCCCAGCATTTT